The count of the clone carrying this TCR beta chain is one. Per germline, CDR1 LNHDA and CDR2 SQIVND (reference sequence). There are 15 residues in the CDR3. Trimming took 5 bases from V and 4 from J; bases not matched to a gene: 7. This record belongs to a study of radiotherapy plus CTLA-4 blockade in lung cancer. Study-wide context: Disease control was achieved by over 30% of patients, and objective responses by about 17%.

Clones were read by immunoSEQ multiplex PCR, and TCRdb kept only the in-frame ones, dropping some. The table includes some 78,000 clones, about 87% detected once. The gene calls are TRBV19 and TRBJ1-5; 8 positions match TRBD1. The sequences come from peripheral blood, collected from a patient treated with radiotherapy plus ipilimumab. The receptor was isolated from a human donor with non-small cell lung cancer who had stable disease on radiotherapy plus ipilimumab. DNA for the CDR3: TGTGCCAGTAGTTGGGGACAGGCCGGTAATCAGCCCCAGCATTTT. Translating gives CASSWGQAGNQPQHF.